These 4 T cell receptor beta chains were all obtained from the same sample, sequenced in a study of CD8+CD57+ T cells in acquired aplastic anemia. Profiling that covered TCR beta VDJ and CDR3 relied on genomic DNA as its template. TCRdb re-derived calls from the reads in MiXCR, one entry per CDR3 protein. The sample has 200,000 to 250,000 distinct CDR3 sequences, around three fifths seen once. Flow cytometry had shown expanded CD8+CD57+ cells in the patients chosen for sequencing. The sample consisted of sorted CD4+, CD8+, or CD8+CD57+ T cells (not recorded which) from PBMCs. The origin of the receptors is a human donor with aplastic anemia.

The J gene is TRBJ2-3, the V gene TRBV7-9; D is uncertain. CDR1 is SEHNR, CDR2 FQNEAQ, per germline (reference sequence). This CDR3 contains 15 residues. Trimming cost V 1 base and J 2 bases, with 10 bases left between them. This chain's CDR3 is CASSLGATDTDTQYF. CDR3 DNA sequence: TGTGCCAGCAGCTTAGGCGCCACTGACACAGATACGCAGTATTTT.

As for this clonotype: Sequence at one end of the junction differs from germline and may be a read error. The genes are TRBV2 and TRBJ1-5, with D hard to call. The length of the CDR3 is 14 residues. Per germline, CDR1 SNHLY and CDR2 FYNNEI. CDR3 protein: CASSESVSDQPQHF. The CDR3 bases are TGTGCCAGCAGTGAGAGCGTTAGCGATCAGCCCCAGCATTTT.

The chain joins TRBV20-1 to TRBJ2-7; tentatively, D is TRBD1 or TRBD2 (5 bases each). The CDR3 sequence is 12 residues long. The germline gives CDR1 DFQATT, CDR2 SNEGSKA (reference sequence). V dropped 3 bases and J dropped 3 bases, with 9 bases sitting between them. CDR3 sequence reads: CSASTGLYEQYF. CDR3 bases: TGCAGTGCTAGTACGGGGCTCTACGAGCAGTACTTC.

This chain links TRBV24-1 with TRBJ1-5; no reliable D call. The V end lost 3 bases, the J end lost 8 bases, and 7 bases lay between the germline ends. Looked up from germline, CDR1 is KGHDR and CDR2 is SFDVKD. The CDR3 runs 12 residues. CDR3 sequence: CATSDQDKPQHF. For the CDR3, the DNA is TGTGCCACCAGTGATCAAGACAAGCCCCAGCATTTT.